These T cell receptor beta chains were read from a single sample in a study of blood T cell repertoires in COVID-19. Sequencing used immunoSEQ multiplex PCR; TCRdb keeps in-frame clones, though not all of them. The sample lists more than 350,000 clones, 85% to 90% seen once, with about a tenth in the top ten. Sequenced input: PBMCs or T cells enriched from blood (not recorded which). Receptors originate from a woman between 45 and 60 years old who had recovered from COVID-19. Each CDR3 is given with its conserved first and last residue. A D gene is named only where the DNA matches it firmly. The size field is filled for only some rows; it gives once, few, many or a size class.

j_call	v_call	d_call	clone_size	cdr3_aa	cdr3_nt
TRBJ1-1	TRBV6-4	.	.	CASSPQLNTEAFF	TGTGCCAGCAGTCCACAGCTGAACACTGAAGCTTTCTTT
TRBJ1-4	TRBV6-5	.	.	CASRQGPTNEKLFF	TGTGCCAGCAGGCAGGGCCCAACTAATGAAAAACTGTTTTTT
TRBJ1-6	TRBV2	.	.	CASSADSNSPLHF	TGTGCCAGCAGTGCGGACAGTAATTCACCCCTCCACTTT
TRBJ1-2	TRBV28	.	once	CASSALAYGYTF	TGTGCCAGCAGTGCCTTGGCCTATGGCTACACCTTC
TRBJ2-5	TRBV7-9	TRBD1	.	CASTKGDSLYQETQYF	TGTGCCAGCACCAAGGGGGACAGCTTGTACCAAGAGACCCAGTACTTC
TRBJ2-1	TRBV19	TRBD1	.	CASSERDSSYNEQFF	TGTGCCAGTAGTGAAAGGGACAGCTCCTACAATGAGCAGTTCTTC
TRBJ1-1	TRBV9	.	.	CASSPSFPQHVNTEAFF	TGTGCCAGCAGCCCCAGTTTCCCACAGCACGTTAACACTGAAGCTTTCTTT
TRBJ2-7	TRBV7-2	.	.	CASSSTGGKLGEQYF	TGTGCCAGCAGCTCGACCGGGGGAAAGCTAGGCGAGCAGTACTTC
TRBJ1-5	TRBV27	.	once	CASRVYRDSNQPQHF	TGTGCCAGCAGAGTCTACAGGGACAGCAATCAGCCCCAGCATTTT
TRBJ2-1	TRBV5-1	TRBD2	.	CASSSLGLAGVNEQFF	TGCGCCAGCAGCTCCTTGGGACTAGCGGGGGTGAATGAGCAGTTCTTC
TRBJ1-6	TRBV25-1	TRBD1	.	CASSPNRGQNNSPLHF	TGTGCCAGCAGTCCAAACAGGGGTCAAAATAATTCACCCCTCCACTTT
TRBJ2-5	TRBV7-9	TRBD1	.	CASSLWPNNRGEGGETQYF	TGTGCCAGCAGCTTATGGCCTAATAACAGGGGCGAGGGTGGGGAGACCCAGTACTTC
TRBJ1-2	TRBV7-9	TRBD1	.	CASSLTRQGADGYTF	TGTGCCAGCAGCTTAACCCGACAGGGGGCAGATGGCTACACCTTC
TRBJ2-7	TRBV12-3/TRBV12-4	.	.	CASSATRGEQYF	TGTGCCAGCAGTGCCACCAGGGGCGAGCAGTACTTC
TRBJ2-7	TRBV28	.	once	CAAGEGVRKYEQYF	TGTGCCGCGGGAGAGGGGGTCAGGAAATACGAGCAGTACTTC
TRBJ1-2	TRBV19	TRBD1	.	CASTPGQGANYGYTF	TGTGCCAGTACCCCCGGACAGGGGGCTAACTATGGCTACACCTTC
TRBJ1-2	TRBV7-9	TRBD1	.	CASSPRDRGLGYTF	TGTGCCAGCAGCCCCCGGGACAGGGGCCTTGGCTACACCTTC
TRBJ2-7	TRBV20-1	.	once	CSARDSSEQYF	TGCAGTGCTAGAGATAGTTCCGAGCAGTACTTC
TRBJ2-7	TRBV7-9	.	.	CASSWDSGGYEQYF	TGTGCCAGCAGCTGGGACAGTGGAGGGTACGAGCAGTACTTC
TRBJ2-7	TRBV6-5	TRBD2	.	CASSITSGGFYEQYF	TGTGCCAGCAGCATCACTAGCGGGGGTTTCTACGAGCAGTACTTC
TRBJ1-5	TRBV6-6	.	.	CASTRQEAQPQHF	TGTGCCAGCACTCGACAGGAGGCTCAGCCCCAGCATTTT
TRBJ1-2	TRBV18	TRBD1	.	CASSPGTGLNYGYTF	TGTGCCAGCTCACCAGGGACAGGGCTTAACTATGGCTACACCTTC
TRBJ2-2	TRBV19	TRBD2	.	CASSIGLAGAPRNTGELFF	TGTGCCAGTAGTATAGGCCTAGCGGGGGCCCCAAGGAACACCGGGGAGCTGTTTTTT
TRBJ1-1	TRBV28	.	few	CASSLEGATREAFF	TGTGCCAGCAGTTTAGAGGGAGCCACCAGGGAAGCTTTCTTT
TRBJ2-1	TRBV5-1	TRBD2	once	CASNLAGGEQFF	TGCGCCAGCAATCTAGCGGGGGGAGAGCAGTTCTTC
TRBJ1-1	TRBV19	.	.	CASSPWGPTEAFF	TGTGCCAGTAGTCCCTGGGGGCCCACTGAAGCTTTCTTT
TRBJ2-1	TRBV30	.	.	CAAGQGGPYNEQFF	TGTGCCGCCGGGCAGGGGGGACCCTACAATGAGCAGTTCTTC
TRBJ2-7	TRBV7-2	.	.	CASSLGPLGRGYLHEQYF	TGTGCCAGCAGCTTAGGACCCCTGGGCCGGGGTTACCTCCACGAGCAGTACTTC
TRBJ2-5	TRBV11-1	.	.	CASSTYRGGTQYF	TGTGCCAGCAGCACTTACAGGGGAGGGACCCAGTACTTC
TRBJ1-1	TRBV3-1/TRBV3-2	.	.	CASSQEGGMNTEAFF	TGTGCCAGCAGCCAAGAGGGAGGGATGAACACTGAAGCTTTCTTT
TRBJ1-1	TRBV28	TRBD1	.	CASRGQMNTEAFF	TGTGCCAGCCGGGGACAGATGAACACTGAAGCTTTCTTT
TRBJ1-5	TRBV7-9	.	.	CASSLQGSNQPQHF	TGTGCCAGCAGCCTCCAGGGGAGCAATCAGCCCCAGCATTTT
TRBJ1-1	TRBV11-2	TRBD1	.	CASRSGGTEAFF	TGTGCCAGCAGGTCAGGGGGCACTGAAGCTTTCTTT
TRBJ1-6	TRBV4-3	.	.	CASSQGPREEGSPLHF	TGCGCCAGCAGCCAAGGTCCCAGGGAGGAGGGTTCACCCCTCCACTTT
TRBJ1-5	TRBV4-1	.	few	CASSQSARARTFNQPQHF	TGCGCCAGCAGCCAATCTGCCAGGGCGCGCACTTTCAATCAGCCCCAGCATTTT
TRBJ2-6	TRBV3-1/TRBV3-2	.	.	CASSQAQGGANVLTF	TGTGCCAGCAGCCAAGCACAGGGTGGGGCCAACGTCCTGACTTTC
TRBJ1-4	TRBV7-8	.	.	CASSSTSGFRNEKLFF	TGTGCCAGCAGCTCCACCTCGGGGTTTCGTAATGAAAAACTGTTTTTT
TRBJ2-3	TRBV24-1	.	.	CATSVTADADTQYF	TGTGCCACCAGTGTGACAGCCGACGCAGATACGCAGTATTTT
TRBJ2-5	TRBV29-1	.	once	CSGNQGRETQYF	TGCAGCGGGAATCAGGGGAGAGAGACCCAGTACTTC
TRBJ1-5	TRBV28	TRBD1	.	CASRGQGGQPQHF	TGTGCCAGCAGGGGACAGGGTGGACAGCCCCAGCATTTT
TRBJ2-7	TRBV4-1	.	.	CASSQGALGGYEQYF	TGCGCCAGCAGCCAAGGGGCACTAGGGGGATACGAGCAGTACTTC
TRBJ1-5	TRBV9	.	.	CASSVGGGNQPQHF	TGTGCCAGCAGCGTAGGGGGAGGCAATCAGCCCCAGCATTTT
TRBJ2-7	TRBV27	.	.	CASSLGMEGYEQYF	TGTGCCAGCAGTTTAGGGATGGAGGGCTACGAGCAGTACTTC
TRBJ1-2	TRBV5-1	.	.	CASSLPGADGYTF	TGCGCCAGCAGCTTGCCCGGAGCCGATGGCTACACCTTC
TRBJ2-2	TRBV6-5	TRBD2	.	CASVTSGEATGELFF	TGTGCCAGCGTAACTAGCGGGGAAGCGACCGGGGAGCTGTTTTTT
TRBJ2-1	TRBV3-1/TRBV3-2	TRBD2	.	CASSQVGLAAYNEQFF	TGTGCCAGCAGCCAAGTTGGACTAGCAGCCTACAATGAGCAGTTCTTC
TRBJ2-1	TRBV5-1	TRBD2	.	CASSGGSSGGSDEQFF	TGCGCCAGCAGTGGAGGGTCTAGCGGGGGGTCCGATGAGCAGTTCTTC
TRBJ2-1	TRBV6-1	.	.	CASSEPWGRVDEQFF	TGTGCCAGCAGTGAACCGTGGGGGCGGGTCGATGAGCAGTTCTTC
TRBJ1-1	TRBV6-5	.	once	CASSYLLGSAGGEAFF	TGTGCCAGCAGTTACTTACTGGGGTCGGCGGGTGGTGAAGCTTTCTTT
TRBJ1-1	TRBV7-9	.	.	CASSLDELREGAEAFF	TGTGCCAGCAGCTTAGACGAGCTAAGGGAGGGAGCTGAAGCTTTCTTT
TRBJ2-3	TRBV5-1	.	.	CASSLVGGATDTQYF	TGCGCCAGCAGCTTGGTTGGAGGGGCCACAGATACGCAGTATTTT
TRBJ1-6	TRBV11-2	.	.	CASSLPTVRDSPLHF	TGTGCCAGCAGCTTACCTACGGTTCGGGATTCACCCCTCCACTTT
TRBJ2-5	TRBV23-1	.	.	CARSHQTQYF	TGCGCCAGGTCACACCAGACCCAGTACTTC
TRBJ1-1	TRBV28	TRBD1	.	CASSSHRGTEAFF	TGTGCCAGCAGTTCGCACAGGGGCACTGAAGCTTTCTTT
TRBJ1-1	TRBV7-3	.	.	CASSLERFAEAFF	TGTGCCAGCAGCTTGGAGCGATTCGCTGAAGCTTTCTTT
TRBJ1-1	TRBV4-1	.	once	CASSQDSGSSAFF	TGCGCCAGCAGCCAAGATTCAGGATCGAGCGCTTTCTTT
TRBJ2-1	TRBV28	TRBD1	.	CASSLTGGYNEQFF	TGTGCCAGCAGCCTGACAGGGGGCTACAATGAGCAGTTCTTC
TRBJ1-1	TRBV11-1	.	.	CASSGAFGTEAFF	TGTGCCAGCTCCGGTGCCTTCGGCACTGAAGCTTTCTTT
TRBJ1-1	TRBV27	TRBD1	.	CASSPLRAGGRGWEAFF	TGTGCCAGCAGCCCACTTCGGGCAGGGGGCAGGGGCTGGGAAGCTTTCTTT